This paragraph covers one T cell receptor (beta chain) sequence. Its antigen is not identified. The data originate from a study of stem cell transplantation in POMP-related autoinflammatory disease. The overall study: Hypothesis: faulty thymoproteasomes impair CD8+ T-cell selection, skewing TRB repertoires. Pre-transplant patients had naive-skewed CD4+ T cells and few CD8+ T cells. Study-wide results and limits: Patients with PRAID showed a restricted number of unique TRB V-J gene pairings. Across all analyzed T-cell subsets, patients with PRAID tended toward reduced diversity and increased clonality.

V lost 6 bases and J lost 3; bases outside the gene matches: 1. The CDR3 runs to 12 residues. Germline V gene lookup returns CDR1 SNHLY and CDR2 FYNNEI. Here immunoSEQ multiplex PCR was the method, and the copy in TCRdb shows in-frame clones only, minus some. The table records about 26,000 clones, 82% of them present only once. The starting material was CD4+ T cells from PBMCs, obtained before stem cell transplantation. This chain connects TRBV2 to TRBJ1-1; TRBD1 agrees at 7 bases. The TCR sequence derives from a human donor with POMP-related autoinflammation and immune dysregulation (PRAID). This chain's CDR3 is CASRGQHTEAFF. CDR3 bases: TGTGCCAGCAGGGGACAGCACACTGAAGCTTTCTTT.